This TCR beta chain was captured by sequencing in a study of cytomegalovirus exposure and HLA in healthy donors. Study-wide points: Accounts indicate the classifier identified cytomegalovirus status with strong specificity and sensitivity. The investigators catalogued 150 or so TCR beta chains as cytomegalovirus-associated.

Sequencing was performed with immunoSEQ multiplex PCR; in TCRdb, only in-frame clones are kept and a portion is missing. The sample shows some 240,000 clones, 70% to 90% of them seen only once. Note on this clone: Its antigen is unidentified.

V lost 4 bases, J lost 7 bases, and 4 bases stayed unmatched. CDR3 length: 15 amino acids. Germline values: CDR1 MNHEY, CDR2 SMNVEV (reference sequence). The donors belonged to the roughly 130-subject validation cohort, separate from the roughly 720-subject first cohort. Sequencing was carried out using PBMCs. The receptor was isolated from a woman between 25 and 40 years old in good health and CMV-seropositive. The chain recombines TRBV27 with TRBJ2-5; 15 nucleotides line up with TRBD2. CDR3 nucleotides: TGTGCCAGCAGTTCCGGGACTAGCGGGAGGAGGACCCAGTACTTC. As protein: CASSSGTSGRRTQYF.